This T cell receptor (beta chain) was found in a study of T-cell memory formation after mild COVID-19. The CDR3 loop spans 16 amino acids. V was shortened by 0 bases and J by 1 base, with 12 bases between the two germline ends. CDR1 is SGHVS, CDR2 FNYEAQ, per germline. Libraries for TCRalpha and TCRbeta carried sample barcodes and unique molecular identifiers via 5'RACE. One entry per CDR3 protein results from TCRdb running MiXCR on the 5' RACE reads. The table includes 390,000 or so distinct CDR3 sequences, 16% detected once. This clonotype appeared a few times. Its antigen is undetermined. Study-wide findings and caveats: CD4+ contracting clones lay mainly in CM and EM, CD8+ ones in EMRA.

The sequence derives from a man aged 18 to 29 who had mild COVID-19 (a few samples of this study predate the infection). Cell type and time point are not known. Source material: PBMCs or a T cell subset sorted from them (not recorded which). The chain has TRBV7-6 and TRBJ1-1, with D maybe TRBD1 (5 bases). The CDR3 is CASSLAFRGGNTEAFF. In nucleotides, the CDR3 is TGTGCCAGCAGCTTAGCGTTTAGGGGCGGGAACACTGAAGCTTTCTTT. Complete variable domain (other parts from reference TRBV7-6 and TRBJ1-1): GAGVSQSPRYKVTKRGQDVALRCDPISGHVSLYWYRQALGQGPEFLTYFNYEAQQDKSGLPNDRFSAERPEGSISTLTIQRTEQRDSAMYRCASSLAFRGGNTEAFFGQGTRLTVV.